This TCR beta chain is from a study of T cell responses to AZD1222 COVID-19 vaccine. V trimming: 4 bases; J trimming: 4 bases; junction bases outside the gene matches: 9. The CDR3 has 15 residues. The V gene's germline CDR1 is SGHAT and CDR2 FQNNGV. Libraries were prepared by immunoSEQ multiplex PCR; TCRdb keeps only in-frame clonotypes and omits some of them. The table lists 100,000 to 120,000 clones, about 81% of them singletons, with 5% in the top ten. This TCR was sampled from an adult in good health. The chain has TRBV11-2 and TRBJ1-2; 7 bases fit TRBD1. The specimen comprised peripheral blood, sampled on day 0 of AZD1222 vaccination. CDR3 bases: TGTGCCAGCAGCTCGTACCGGGACAGTTCCTATGGCTACACCTTC. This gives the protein CASSSYRDSSYGYTF.